This TCR beta chain was found in a study of cytomegalovirus exposure and HLA in healthy donors. Study conclusions and caveats: The study listed approximately 160 cytomegalovirus-associated TCR beta chains. CMV antigen specificity of a few CMV-associated chains was confirmed in vitro.

Use of 60 Vbeta and 13 Jbeta primers characterized the PCR. The assay was immunoSEQ multiplex PCR, and TCRdb's table has in-frame clones only and misses some. There are about 120,000 clones in the sample; about 62% occur only once, and about 8.1% lies in the top ten. The CDR3 is 13 amino acids. The V and J ends lost 0 bases and 8 bases respectively, with 8 bases between them. The V gene's germline CDR1 is SGHRS and CDR2 YFSETQ. Notes on this clone: Its antigen is undetermined.

This receptor was obtained from a middle-aged woman in good health and CMV-seropositive. Source material: PBMCs. The chain is built from TRBV5-1 and TRBJ2-2; no definite D call. As DNA, the CDR3 is TGCGCCAGCAGCTTGGACTTTCTAGGGGAGCTGTTTTTT. It is translated as CASSLDFLGELFF.